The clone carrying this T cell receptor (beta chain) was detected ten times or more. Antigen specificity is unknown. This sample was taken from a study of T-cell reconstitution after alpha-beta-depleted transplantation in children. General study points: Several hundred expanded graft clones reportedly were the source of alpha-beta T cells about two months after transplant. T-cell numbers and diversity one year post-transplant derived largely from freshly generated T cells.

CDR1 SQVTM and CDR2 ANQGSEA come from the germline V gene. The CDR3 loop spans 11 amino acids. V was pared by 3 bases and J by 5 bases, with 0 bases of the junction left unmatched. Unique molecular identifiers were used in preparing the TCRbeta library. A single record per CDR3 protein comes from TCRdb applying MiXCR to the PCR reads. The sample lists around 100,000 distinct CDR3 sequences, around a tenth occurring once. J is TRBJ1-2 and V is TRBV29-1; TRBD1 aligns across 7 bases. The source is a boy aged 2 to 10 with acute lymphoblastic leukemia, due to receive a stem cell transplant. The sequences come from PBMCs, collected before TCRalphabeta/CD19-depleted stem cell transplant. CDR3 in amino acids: CSVDRGYGYTF. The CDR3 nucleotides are TGCAGCGTTGACAGGGGGTATGGCTACACCTTC.